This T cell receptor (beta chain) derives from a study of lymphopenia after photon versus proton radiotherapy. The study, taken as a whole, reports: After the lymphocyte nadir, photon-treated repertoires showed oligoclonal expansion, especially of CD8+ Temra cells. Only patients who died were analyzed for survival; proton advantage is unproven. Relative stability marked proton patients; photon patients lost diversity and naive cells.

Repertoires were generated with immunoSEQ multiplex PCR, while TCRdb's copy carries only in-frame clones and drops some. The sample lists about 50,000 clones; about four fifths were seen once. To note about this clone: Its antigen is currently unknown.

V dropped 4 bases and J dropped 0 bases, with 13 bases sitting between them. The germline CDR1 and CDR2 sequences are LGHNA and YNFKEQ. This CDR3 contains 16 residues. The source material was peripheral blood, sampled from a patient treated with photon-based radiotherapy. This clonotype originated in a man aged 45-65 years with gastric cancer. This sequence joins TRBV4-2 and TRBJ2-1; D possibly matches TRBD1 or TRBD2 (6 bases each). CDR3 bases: TGTGCCAGCAGCCCCCTGGGGGGCAGCTCCTACAATGAGCAGTTCTTC. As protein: CASSPLGGSSYNEQFF.